The 14 T cell receptor beta chains presented below share a single source sample, sequenced in a study of metastatic and nonmetastatic thyroid tumors (dated by TCRdb to 2020 to 2021). Library generation was performed with PCR. TCRdb lists the instrument as Illumina HiSeq 4000. TCRdb reran the public reads through fastp at Q25 and MiXCR, keeping productive beta chains. Here the sample has about 43,000 clones; 20% to 30% occur a single time. Of the sample, roughly 15% is held by the ten largest clones. No treatment had been received by any patient before thyroid surgery. Sequencing was done on a sample of tumor tissue. The receptor set was obtained from a female donor with papillary thyroid cancer or a benign thyroid nodule (not recorded which). Some clones in this sample may be carry-over from other donors' samples.

This clone was found a few times. The chain has TRBV6-4 and TRBJ2-1, with 9 bases lining up with TRBD2. CDR3 length equals 16 residues. V lost 4 bases, J lost 7 bases, and 11 bases stayed unmatched. CDR1 is MRHNA and CDR2 is SNTAGT in the germline V gene. CDR3: CASSVGDSGGMNEQFF. In DNA form, the CDR3 reads TGTGCCAGCAGTGTAGGGGACAGCGGGGGGATGAATGAGCAGTTCTTC.

V and J are TRBV18 and TRBJ2-7; D gene uncertain. Germline CDR1 reads KGHSH; CDR2 reads LQKENI. The length of the CDR3 is 13 residues. The V end was cut by 3 bases, the J end by 1 base, with 7 bases between. CDR3 amino acids: CASSPAGSYEQYF. The CDR3 DNA reads TGTGCCAGCTCACCTGCAGGTTCCTACGAGCAGTACTTC.

The rearrangement joins TRBV20-1 to TRBJ2-7, with D hard to call. The closer fit of TRBJ2-5 to the DNA end suggests the J call may be wrong. Germline V gene data show CDR1 as DFQATT and CDR2 as SNEGSKA (reference sequence). The CDR3 spans 14 residues. CDR3 DNA sequence: TGCAGTGCTAGAGATAGTCCGATCTTGGAGACCCAGTACTTC. This translates into CSARDSPILETQYF.

This clone was seen many times. In DNA, the CDR3 is TGTGCCAGTACCTCTGGACCCGGATCTAACTATGGCTACACCTTC. Protein product: CASTSGPGSNYGYTF. The V gene is TRBV19, the J gene TRBJ1-2; D remains unclear. Trimming took 7 bases from V and 0 from J, leaving 15 bases between them. Germline CDR1 reads LNHDA; CDR2 reads SQIVND (reference sequence). The CDR3 sequence is 15 residues long.

The chain joins TRBV10-3 to TRBJ1-1; 8 positions agree with TRBD1. Losses at the gene ends were 0 bases for V and 1 base for J; bases not matched to a gene: 4. The CDR3 runs 16 residues. CDR1 is ENHRY, CDR2 SYGVKD, per germline. The CDR3 DNA is TGTGCCATCAGTGAGTCGGCAGGGGGCGGGAACACTGAAGCTTTCTTT. Protein sequence: CAISESAGGGNTEAFF.

This clone has a single count. The rearrangement links TRBV14 to TRBJ2-7; 10 bases line up with TRBD2. After removal of 6 bases from V and 3 bases from J, the junction contained 11 bases not matched to a gene. The CDR3 extends over 16 amino acids. Germline V gene lookup returns CDR1 SGHDN and CDR2 FVKESK. The CDR3, as DNA: TGTGCCAGCAGTCGATTCGGACTAGCGGATATCTACGAGCAGTACTTC. Residues: CASSRFGLADIYEQYF.

This clone was observed many times. CDR3 sequence reads: CASSFDSATNEKLFF. The CDR3 nucleotides are TGTGCCAGCAGCTTCGACAGTGCAACTAATGAAAAACTGTTTTTT. V gene TRBV7-9 combines with J gene TRBJ1-4; the D gene is possibly TRBD1 (5 bases). Germline CDR1 is SEHNR and CDR2 is FQNEAQ (reference sequence). The CDR3 runs to 15 residues. Trimming cost V 3 bases and J 0 bases, with 8 bases left between them.

The genes are TRBV3-1 and TRBJ2-1; D might be TRBD1 (6 bases). Germline V lookup: CDR1 LGHDT, CDR2 YNNKEL (reference sequence). The CDR3 length is 13 residues. V was clipped by 1 base and J by 11 bases, with 12 bases between them. CDR3 nucleotide sequence: TGTGCCAGCAGCCAAGGGAGAGGACAGAAGCAGTTCTTC. It translates to CASSQGRGQKQFF.

This clone was detected only a few times. This sequence joins TRBV6-1 and TRBJ2-7; 13 nucleotides agree with TRBD2. This CDR3 is 14 amino acids long. Germline assignment: CDR1 MNHNS and CDR2 SASEGT. V lost 7 bases and J lost 5; bases outside the gene matches: 5. CDR3 nucleotides: TGTGCCAGCATGAGGACTAGCGGGAGCCACGAGCAGTACTTC. It codes for CASMRTSGSHEQYF.

This clone was observed a few times. A read error may explain this, as a much larger clone is one base away. Written as DNA, the CDR3 is TGCGCCAGCAGCCTGAAGGGGGGGCCGGACACTGAAGCTTTCTTT. Translating gives CASSLKGGPDTEAFF. This rearrangement joins TRBV4-3 to TRBJ1-1; D possibly corresponds to TRBD1 (6 bases). The CDR3 has 15 residues. V lost 4 bases, J lost 3 bases, and 15 bases lay in between. The V gene's germline CDR1 is LGHNA and CDR2 YSLEER.

The rearrangement joins TRBV20-1 to TRBJ2-7, with 7 bases identical to TRBD2. V dropped 5 bases and J dropped 3; count of bases not matched to a gene: 7. Germline V lookup: CDR1 DFQATT, CDR2 SNEGSKA (reference sequence). This CDR3 spans 13 amino acids. DNA for the CDR3: TGCAGTGCTCCCCGTGGGGGGGACTACGAGCAGTACTTC. It translates to CSAPRGGDYEQYF.

This chain uses TRBV20-1 with TRBJ2-7, with 10 bases matching TRBD1. Germline CDR1 and CDR2: DFQATT and SNEGSKA (reference sequence). The CDR3 is 14 residues long. V trimming: 6 bases; J trimming: 3 bases; junction bases outside the gene matches: 8. The CDR3 nucleotides read TGCAGTGCCCTTCGGACAGGGGGGGGCTACGAGCAGTACTTC. Translation: CSALRTGGGYEQYF.

This clone was observed many times. The chain carries TRBV20-1 and TRBJ1-1, with D possibly TRBD1 on 5 matching bases. V gave up 3 bases and J gave up 5 bases, with 10 bases separating them. Germline assignment: CDR1 DFQATT and CDR2 SNEGSKA (reference sequence). The CDR3 extends over 12 amino acids. CDR3 DNA: TGCAGTGCTAGCGGGGGGAGGACTGAAGCTTTCTTT. Translation gives CSASGGRTEAFF.

This clone has just a few counts. The V and J genes are TRBV6-2 or TRBV6-3 and TRBJ2-1, with TRBD2 matching over 7 bases. Unmatched junction bases numbered 4, after V lost 2 bases and J lost 0 bases. This CDR3 has 16 amino acids. In germline, CDR1 is MNHEY, CDR2 SVGEGT. This CDR3 is CASSYRGGSSYNEQFF. CDR3 DNA: TGTGCCAGCAGTTACCGTGGCGGGAGCTCCTACAATGAGCAGTTCTTC.